The clone carrying this T cell receptor beta chain was detected ten times or more. Its target is not known. The beta constant-region primer was an equimolar mix of two oligonucleotides covering TRBC1 and TRBC2. TCRdb redid the calling of the UMI-ligation and nested PCR reads with MiXCR, one entry per CDR3 protein. The sample lists about 85,000 distinct CDR3 sequences, around 13% occurring once. CDR3 length: 13 residues. Per germline, CDR1 ENHRY and CDR2 SYGVKD. V dropped 5 bases and J dropped 2 bases, with 10 bases sitting between them. Alpha and beta libraries were amplified separately from the second PCR onward. Overnight CMV lysate stimulation of fresh PBMCs defined donor CMV status by CD4+ IFNgamma. This record comes from a study of naive and memory T cell subsets. Study-wide results and caveats: TCR counts from RNA may reflect activation-linked expression changes.

This sequence joins TRBV10-3 and TRBJ2-7; D perhaps matches TRBD1 (6 bases). The source material was central memory CD4+ T cells from blood. This TCR was recovered from a human donor in good health. DNA of the CDR3: TGTGCCATCAGTACAGGGATCACCTACGAGCAGTACTTC. Translating it yields CAISTGITYEQYF.